The sequence of this T cell receptor (beta chain) was determined in a study of early T cells in non-severe SARS-CoV-2 infection. Study-wide background: The authors sequenced bulk RNA from unsorted whole blood, leaving chains unpaired. Notes on the study in general: The VDJdb matching leaned toward anti-spike CD8 responses and overlooked private and CD4 specificities.

Each cDNA molecule carried a unique molecular identifier. TCRdb reprocessed the 5' RACE reads via MiXCR and lists one record per CDR3 protein. Among 75,000 or so distinct CDR3 sequences listed, 14% were seen once. The length of the CDR3 is 14 residues. Germline V lookup: CDR1 DFQATT, CDR2 SNEGSKA (reference sequence). Deletions cut 0 bases from V and 2 bases from J, with 11 bases between. At least ten counts were recorded for this clonotype. What it binds is unknown. The receptor was isolated from an adult who was a healthcare worker with PCR-confirmed SARS-CoV-2 infection or an uninfected control (not recorded which). The V and J genes are TRBV20-1 and TRBJ2-7, with D hard to call. Sequenced sample: whole blood. The CDR3 reads CSARDSATPYEQYF. DNA for the CDR3: TGCAGTGCTAGAGATTCGGCTACACCCTACGAGCAGTACTTC.